A single sample is the source of the 14 T cell receptor beta chains below, sequenced in a study of blood T cell repertoires in COVID-19. Assay used: immunoSEQ multiplex PCR; TCRdb lists only in-frame clones, some missing. The sample includes fewer than 250,000 clones, about 90% of them seen just once. Sequencing used PBMCs or T cells enriched from blood (not recorded which). These TCRs come from a man aged 45-65 years who had been exposed to COVID-19.

The chain couples TRBV6-5 to TRBJ2-7, with TRBD1 as a possible D gene (5 bases). With 5 bases removed from V and 4 bases from J, the gap between germline ends came to 9 bases. In germline, CDR1 is MNHEY, CDR2 SVGAGI. The CDR3 length is 12 residues. The CDR3 loop is CASSPSGYEQYV. In DNA form, the CDR3 reads TGTGCCAGCAGTCCATCAGGGTACGAGCAGTACGTC.

The chain couples TRBV9 to TRBJ2-1; no clear D. Germline-derived CDR1 and CDR2 are SGDLS and YYNGEE. Deletions cut 1 base from V and 8 bases from J, with 13 bases between. The length of the CDR3 is 14 residues. Here the CDR3 DNA reads TGTGCCAGCAGCGTAAACAGCATCGGCGATGAGCAGTTCTTC. It is translated as CASSVNSIGDEQFF.

This chain connects TRBV11-3 to TRBJ1-6; TRBD1 agrees at 8 bases. Losses at the gene ends were 3 bases for V and 6 bases for J; bases not matched to a gene: 16. The CDR3 contains 19 residues. In germline, CDR1 is SGHNT, CDR2 YENEEA. The DNA for the CDR3 is TGTGCCAGCAGCTTCCGACAAGGGGCAGGGGGCGTTTTTAATTCACCCCTCCACTTT. Its translation: CASSFRQGAGGVFNSPLHF.

This sequence joins TRBV5-6 and TRBJ1-5; the D gene is possibly TRBD1 (5 bases). With 4 bases removed from V and 2 bases from J, the gap between germline ends came to 10 bases. There are 14 residues in the CDR3. Germline V gene lookup returns CDR1 SGHDT and CDR2 YYEEEE. For the CDR3, the DNA is TGTGCCAGCAGCCCCTCGGGGGGCAATCAGCCCCAGCATTTT. As protein: CASSPSGGNQPQHF.

CDR3 sequence (DNA): TGCAGCGTCGCAGACAGGGAAGCCGGGGAGCTGTTTTTT. Its translation is CSVADREAGELFF. The V gene is TRBV29-1, the J gene TRBJ2-2, with TRBD1 matching 7 bases. Per the germline V gene, CDR1 is SQVTM and CDR2 is ANQGSEA. The length of the CDR3 is 13 residues. J was trimmed by 6 bases and V by 6 bases; bases with no gene match: 7.

This clone was counted a single time. V is TRBV10-3 and J is TRBJ1-3; a possible D gene is TRBD1 (6 bases). The V end lost 4 bases, the J end lost 4 bases, and 8 bases lay between the germline ends. Germline lookup yields CDR1 ENHRY and CDR2 SYGVKD. This CDR3 is built from 13 residues. The CDR3 spells CAISGTEGNTIYF. DNA for the CDR3: TGTGCCATCAGTGGGACAGAAGGAAACACCATATATTTT.

The chain employs TRBV12-3 or TRBV12-4 and TRBJ1-5; D is possibly TRBD1 (6 bases). CDR3 length equals 13 residues. V was cut by 7 bases and J by 5 bases, with 12 bases left in between. The CDR3 region is CASKGGGDQPQHF. In DNA, the CDR3 is TGTGCCAGCAAGGGAGGGGGTGATCAGCCCCAGCATTTT.

This chain links TRBV5-1 with TRBJ2-3, with D maybe TRBD2 (5 bases). CDR1 and CDR2 from the germline V gene are SGHRS and YFSETQ. This CDR3 has 15 residues. V lost 0 bases and J 2 bases, leaving 10 bases between the germline ends. Here the CDR3 reads CASSLAGYHTDTQYF. CDR3 nucleotide sequence: TGCGCCAGCAGCTTGGCGGGATACCACACAGATACGCAGTATTTT.

As DNA, the CDR3 is TGTGCCAGCAGCATGAACACTGAAGCTTTCTTT. This encodes CASSMNTEAFF. The chain employs TRBV2 and TRBJ1-1; D is unresolved. This CDR3 is 11 amino acids long. V dropped 6 bases and J dropped 0 bases, with 2 bases sitting between them. CDR1 and CDR2 (germline): SNHLY, FYNNEI.

The chain recombines TRBV10-3 with TRBJ2-7; a possible D gene is TRBD1 (6 bases). CDR1 ENHRY and CDR2 SYGVKD come from the germline V gene. CDR3 length: 14 amino acids. Trimming removed 2 bases at V and 0 bases at J, with 8 bases between. The CDR3 region is CAISEGQTSYEQYF. The CDR3 region has the DNA TGTGCCATCAGTGAGGGACAGACCTCCTACGAGCAGTACTTC.

The V call is TRBV29-1, the J call TRBJ2-3; 8 positions match TRBD2. Germline CDR1 reads SQVTM; CDR2 reads ANQGSEA. The CDR3 is 13 amino acids. V lost 4 bases and J lost 4; bases outside the gene matches: 4. The DNA for the CDR3 is TGCAGCGTTGGTTCCGGGAGGGCAGATACGCAGTATTTT. Translation gives CSVGSGRADTQYF.

The genes are TRBV7-3 and TRBJ2-4; the D is unclear. Per the germline V gene, CDR1 is SGHTA and CDR2 is FQGTGA. Trimming removed 5 bases at V and 0 bases at J, with 20 bases between. There are 18 residues in the CDR3. The CDR3 spells CASSPTVQLSLAKNIQYF. The CDR3 DNA sequence: TGTGCCAGCAGCCCCACAGTCCAACTTTCACTAGCCAAAAACATTCAGTACTTC.

There are a few counts of this clone. The CDR3 reads CASSLDSRSMANVLTF. CDR3 nucleotide sequence: TGTGCCAGCAGCTTGGATTCTAGATCTATGGCCAACGTCCTGACTTTC. The chain carries TRBV5-4 and TRBJ2-6; no clear D. This CDR3 is built from 16 residues. Germline values: CDR1 SGHNT, CDR2 YYREEE (reference sequence). Trimming took off 0 bases at V and 6 bases at J, with 13 bases between the two ends.

V and J are TRBV18 and TRBJ2-5; D not certain. The CDR3 sequence is 14 residues long. The V end was cut by 3 bases, the J end by 3 bases, with 11 bases between. Germline V gene sequence: CDR1 KGHSH, CDR2 LQKENI. CDR3 sequence reads: CASSPRHTEETQYF. CDR3 coding DNA: TGTGCCAGCTCACCTCGACACACCGAAGAGACCCAGTACTTC.